The present TCR beta chain was sequenced within a study of cytomegalovirus exposure and HLA in healthy donors. The CDR3 runs to 14 residues. Trimming took off 0 bases at V and 1 base at J, with 7 bases between the two ends. Germline CDR1 and CDR2: SGHRS and YFSETQ. Amplification used 60 Vbeta primers and 13 Jbeta primers. Data came from immunoSEQ multiplex PCR; TCRdb stores just in-frame clones and leaves some out. The sample has 100,000 or so clones, approximately 14% seen once; the top ten hold around 0.86%. The sample holds a few counts of this clone. Sequenced material: PBMCs. This clonotype was sampled from a female donor in good health and CMV-seronegative. The chain joins TRBV5-1 to TRBJ1-1; possible D gene TRBD1, 5 bases. The DNA of the CDR3 is TGCGCCAGCAGCTTGGTGGGGGGGAACACTGAAGCTTTCTTT. Translated, it gives CASSLVGGNTEAFF.